A single sample gave rise to the 21 T cell receptor beta chains below, sequenced in a study of blood T cell repertoires in COVID-19. Produced via immunoSEQ multiplex PCR; TCRdb's table is partial and in-frame only. This table has nearly 200,000 clones, about 80% appearing once. What was sequenced was PBMCs or T cells enriched from blood (not recorded which). These receptors all stem from a man aged 40-49 years who had recovered from COVID-19.

This chain joins TRBV5-5 and TRBJ1-1; 9 nucleotides match TRBD1. Looked up from germline, CDR1 is SGHKS and CDR2 is YYEKEE (reference sequence). This CDR3 contains 15 residues. V gave up 4 bases and J gave up 0 bases; unmatched junction bases: 4. CDR3: CASSPGQGLNTEAFF. The CDR3 DNA reads as TGTGCCAGCAGCCCAGGACAGGGGCTGAACACTGAAGCTTTCTTT.

This chain links TRBV11-3 with TRBJ2-1; no clear D gene. With 0 bases removed from V and 4 bases from J, the gap between germline ends came to 4 bases. CDR3 size: 13 residues. Germline loops: CDR1 SGHNT, CDR2 YENEEA. The DNA of the CDR3 is TGTGCCAGCAGCTTAGATCCGTACAATGAGCAGTTCTTC. As protein: CASSLDPYNEQFF.

The rearrangement links TRBV2 to TRBJ2-7; D remains unclear. This CDR3 region has 12 residues. V was pared by 1 base and J by 3 bases, with 4 bases between. Germline CDR1 reads SNHLY; CDR2 reads FYNNEI. The CDR3 sequence: CASSEDGYEQYF. The CDR3 nucleotides read TGTGCCAGCAGTGAAGACGGCTACGAGCAGTACTTC.

This chain links TRBV7-9 with TRBJ1-1; tentative D call: TRBD1 (6 bases). With 5 bases removed from V and 4 bases from J, the gap between germline ends came to 11 bases. Germline CDR1 is SEHNR and CDR2 is FQNEAQ (reference sequence). This CDR3 has 13 residues. The CDR3 DNA follows: TGTGCCAGCAGCGCTACAGGGACCACTGAAGCTTTCTTT. Its translation is CASSATGTTEAFF. Full variable domain (remainder filled in from reference TRBV7-9 and TRBJ1-1): DTGVSQNPRHKITKRGQNVTFRCDPISEHNRLYWYRQTLGQGPEFLTYFQNEAQLEKSRLLSDRFSAERPKGSFSTLEIQRTEQGDSAMYLCASSATGTTEAFFGQGTRLTVV.

This chain joins TRBV7-8 and TRBJ1-1; possible D gene TRBD1, 5 bases. Deletions cut 0 bases from V and 6 bases from J, with 17 bases between. The length of the CDR3 is 16 residues. Per the germline V gene, CDR1 is SGHVS and CDR2 is FQNEAQ. CDR3 in DNA: TGTGCCAGCAGCTTAGCTTCGCGGGGCTTGAGGGCTGAAGCTTTCTTT. It encodes CASSLASRGLRAEAFF. Full variable domain (outside the CDR3, taken from reference TRBV7-8 and TRBJ1-1): GAGVSQSPRYKVAKRGQDVALRCDPISGHVSLFWYQQALGQGPEFLTYFQNEAQLDKSGLPSDRFFAERPEGSVSTLKIQRTQQEDSAVYLCASSLASRGLRAEAFFGQGTRLTVV.

The rearrangement joins TRBV3-1 (or the pseudogene TRBV3-2) to TRBJ1-1, with D possibly being TRBD1 (5 bases). Looked up from germline, CDR1 is LGHDT and CDR2 is YNNKEL (reference sequence). CDR3 length: 14 residues. Trimming left V 4 bases short and J 1 base short, with 10 bases between. The CDR3 here is CASSPGLANTEAFF. Written as DNA, the CDR3 is TGTGCCAGCAGCCCAGGGCTCGCGAACACTGAAGCTTTCTTT.

The V call is TRBV2, the J call TRBJ2-5, with 8 bases that match TRBD2. CDR3 length: 15 amino acids. V trimming: 5 bases; J trimming: 1 base; junction bases outside the gene matches: 6. Germline V CDR1 and CDR2: SNHLY, FYNNEI. CDR3 in amino acids: CASSHSGASQETQYF. Here the CDR3 DNA reads TGTGCCAGCAGTCATAGCGGGGCCTCCCAAGAGACCCAGTACTTC.

The V and J genes are TRBV2 and TRBJ2-1; D perhaps matches TRBD2 (6 bases). This CDR3 is built from 15 residues. The germline V gene encodes CDR1 SNHLY and CDR2 FYNNEI. V was clipped by 6 bases and J by 0 bases, with 12 bases between them. CDR3 sequence: CASRADSGSYNEQFF. In nucleotides, the CDR3 is TGTGCCAGCAGGGCAGATAGCGGCTCCTACAATGAGCAGTTCTTC.

The genes are TRBV7-2 and TRBJ2-1, with 7 bases lining up with TRBD2. This CDR3 region has 17 residues. The germline gives CDR1 SGHTA, CDR2 FQGNSA. Unmatched junction bases numbered 11, after V lost 1 base and J lost 5 bases. The CDR3 DNA follows: TGTGCCAGCAGCTTAGGGGTGTTGGCTAGCGGAAACAATGAGCAGTTCTTC. It specifies CASSLGVLASGNNEQFF.

The CDR3 DNA reads as TGTGCCAGCAGCTCTAGCGGGGGGGTGCGAGGGAATGAGCAGTTCTTC. It specifies CASSSSGGVRGNEQFF. This rearrangement joins TRBV5-6 to TRBJ2-1; 12 bases agree with TRBD2. Per germline, CDR1 SGHDT and CDR2 YYEEEE. This CDR3 contains 16 residues. V shed 3 bases and J 7 bases; nucleotides not matched to a gene: 8.

This sequence joins TRBV7-6 and TRBJ1-5; D is possibly TRBD1 (6 bases). Germline V gene sequence: CDR1 SGHVS, CDR2 FNYEAQ. Trimming shortened V by 5 bases and J by 5 bases, and 16 bases separated the two germline ends. This CDR3 has 15 residues. The CDR3 reads CASSPVGGEHQPQHF. In DNA, the CDR3 is TGTGCCAGCAGCCCCGTAGGGGGGGAACATCAGCCCCAGCATTTT.

The V call is TRBV20-1, the J call TRBJ2-3, with a possible D match to TRBD2 (6 bases). Germline assignment: CDR1 DFQATT and CDR2 SNEGSKA (reference sequence). The germline V and J ends were trimmed by 6 bases and 2 bases, with 15 bases remaining between them. This CDR3 region has 14 residues. CDR3 residues: CSASSVAATDTQYF. In DNA form, the CDR3 reads TGCAGTGCCAGTTCGGTAGCGGCCACAGATACGCAGTATTTT.

V usage is TRBV2 and J usage is TRBJ1-5; no clear D. Looked up from germline, CDR1 is SNHLY and CDR2 is FYNNEI. Between the trimmed V and J ends, which lost 4 bases and 4 bases, there was a span of 5 bases. CDR3 size: 12 residues. The CDR3 loop is CASSGRNQPQHF. The CDR3 DNA is TGTGCCAGCAGTGGCAGAAATCAGCCCCAGCATTTT. The full variable domain, in which reference TRBV2 and TRBJ1-5 provide the parts outside the CDR3, is EPEVTQTPSHQVTQMGQEVILRCVPISNHLYFYWYRQILGQKVEFLVSFYNNEISEKSEIFDDQFSVERPDGSNFTLKIRSTKLEDSAMYFCASSGRNQPQHFGDGTRLSIL.

This chain uses TRBV5-6 with TRBJ2-5; 8 bases line up with TRBD2. The CDR3 is made up of 13 amino acids. V shed 6 bases, J shed 7 bases, and the junction held 8 bases outside the gene matches. Germline V CDR1 and CDR2: SGHDT, YYEEEE. The CDR3 loop is CASNSGEWVTQYF. The CDR3 nucleotides are TGTGCCAGCAATAGCGGGGAATGGGTGACCCAGTACTTC.

This clone was seen only once. This chain joins TRBV7-9 and TRBJ2-3; no clear D. V dropped 3 bases and J dropped 3 bases, with 10 bases sitting between them. CDR3 length: 14 amino acids. Per germline, CDR1 SEHNR and CDR2 FQNEAQ (reference sequence). The CDR3, as DNA: TGTGCCAGCAGCTTTCGTCAGGAAACAGATACGCAGTATTTT. As protein: CASSFRQETDTQYF.

This chain links TRBV7-9 with TRBJ1-3, with TRBD1 as a possible D gene (6 bases). V was pared by 5 bases and J by 0 bases, with 11 bases between. CDR1 and CDR2 from the germline V gene are SEHNR and FQNEAQ (reference sequence). The CDR3 has 15 amino acids. The CDR3 loop is CASSPGDYSGNTIYF. In DNA, the CDR3 is TGTGCCAGCAGCCCAGGGGATTACTCTGGAAACACCATATATTTT.

The CDR3 sequence: CASSTGGPYGYTF. CDR3 DNA: TGTGCCAGCAGCACAGGGGGCCCCTATGGCTACACCTTC. The rearrangement links TRBV3-1 (or the pseudogene TRBV3-2) to TRBJ1-2; the match to TRBD1 covers 9 bases. The CDR3 covers 13 residues. The ends lost 5 bases at V and 4 bases at J; junction bases unmatched: 2. The germline V gene encodes CDR1 LGHDT and CDR2 YNNKEL (reference sequence).

This clone is a singleton in its sample. The rearrangement links TRBV7-8 to TRBJ1-2; 7 nucleotides match TRBD1. V dropped 4 bases and J dropped 0; count of bases not matched to a gene: 23. Per germline, CDR1 SGHVS and CDR2 FQNEAQ. The CDR3 is 21 residues long. This CDR3 reads CASSSSRTPLGQKKTNYGYTF. The CDR3 DNA follows: TGTGCCAGCAGCTCTAGCCGGACCCCGTTGGGACAGAAAAAGACTAACTATGGCTACACCTTC.

The V and J genes are TRBV11-2 and TRBJ1-3; D remains ambiguous. V lost 0 bases and J lost 2, with 17 bases in between. The CDR3 length is 18 residues. Germline CDR1 reads SGHAT; CDR2 reads FQNNGV. The CDR3: CASSLEPPTGNTGNTIYF. CDR3 bases: TGTGCCAGCAGCTTAGAACCCCCGACGGGGAACACTGGAAACACCATATATTTT.

In this sample, this clone turned up once. The J gene is TRBJ2-7, the V gene TRBV18, with 8 bases aligning to TRBD1. The J segment lost 3 bases and the V segment lost 1 base, leaving 8 bases of the junction unmatched. Germline CDR1 KGHSH, CDR2 LQKENI. The CDR3 consists of 16 residues. The CDR3 sequence: CASSPLSTGGNYEQYF. The DNA for the CDR3 is TGTGCCAGCTCACCACTATCCACAGGGGGAAACTACGAGCAGTACTTC.

The gene calls are TRBV7-2 and TRBJ2-3, with 7 bases identical to TRBD1. Germline CDR1 and CDR2: SGHTA and FQGNSA. The V segment lost 5 bases and the J segment 8 bases; nucleotides outside the gene matches: 13. The CDR3 is 15 residues long. CDR3 DNA sequence: TGTGCCAGCAGCCCGGACAGGCGCTACCCGGGTACGCAGTATTTT. Protein product: CASSPDRRYPGTQYF.